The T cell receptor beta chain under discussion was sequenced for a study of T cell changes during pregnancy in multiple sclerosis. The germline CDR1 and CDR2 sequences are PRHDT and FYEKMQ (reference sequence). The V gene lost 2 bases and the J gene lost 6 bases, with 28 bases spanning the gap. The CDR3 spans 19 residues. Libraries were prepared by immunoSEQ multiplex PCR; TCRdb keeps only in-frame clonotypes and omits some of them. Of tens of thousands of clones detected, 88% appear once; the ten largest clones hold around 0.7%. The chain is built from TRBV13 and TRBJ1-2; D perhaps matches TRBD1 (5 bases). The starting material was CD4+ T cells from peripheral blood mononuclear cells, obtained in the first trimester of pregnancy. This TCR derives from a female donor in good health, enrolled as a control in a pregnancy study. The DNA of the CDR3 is TGTGCCAGCAGCTTATTCTTACGACGGGCATCCTCCTCGGGGGATGGCTACACCTTC. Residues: CASSLFLRRASSSGDGYTF.